This T cell receptor (beta chain) derives from a study of T cell responses to AZD1222 COVID-19 vaccine. Trimming shortened V by 10 bases and J by 4 bases, and 10 bases separated the two germline ends. The CDR3 has 12 residues. Germline V gene data show CDR1 as MDHEN and CDR2 as SYDVKM. The protocol was immunoSEQ multiplex PCR, while the TCRdb copy is restricted to in-frame clones and leaves out a portion. The profile shows roughly 130,000 clones, approximately 90% of them singletons. The source material was peripheral blood, sampled 28 days after the second AZD1222 dose. The sequence was collected from an adult who received the AZD1222 COVID-19 vaccine. The chain links TRBV28 to TRBJ1-4; D uncertain. As DNA, the CDR3 is TGTGCCACCCTGGCGGTTAATGAAAAACTGTTTTTT. This gives the protein CATLAVNEKLFF.